Shown below are 9 T cell receptor beta chains from a single sample sequenced in a study of blood T cell repertoires in COVID-19. Measured with immunoSEQ multiplex PCR; TCRdb has only the in-frame clones, and not every one. The data contain roughly 200,000 clones, 70% to 90% of them singletons. Sequencing input: peripheral blood. The receptors were gathered from an elderly woman with acute or convalescent COVID-19.

The chain uses TRBV19 and TRBJ1-5; 7 bases are a match to TRBD1. There are 15 residues in the CDR3. The trim removed 3 bases at V and 3 bases at J, leaving 5 bases unmatched. In germline, CDR1 is LNHDA, CDR2 SQIVND (reference sequence). The CDR3 DNA reads TGTGCCAGTAGTATTACAGGGGTGTTCAATCAGCCCCAGCATTTT. Translated: CASSITGVFNQPQHF.

The rearrangement links TRBV7-6 to TRBJ2-3; D might be TRBD2 (7 bases). The CDR3 extends over 14 amino acids. Deletions cut 10 bases from V and 2 bases from J, with 16 bases between. CDR1 SGHVS and CDR2 FNYEAQ come from the germline V gene. In DNA, the CDR3 is TGTGCCACCGCCGAGGGGGGGCCCACAGATACGCAGTATTTT. Translating gives CATAEGGPTDTQYF.

The chain carries TRBV5-1 and TRBJ1-1; D remains ambiguous. The CDR3 sequence is 13 residues long. The V end lost 0 bases, the J end lost 3 bases, and 6 bases lay between the germline ends. Germline V gene data show CDR1 as SGHRS and CDR2 as YFSETQ. The CDR3 DNA reads as TGCGCCAGCAGCTTGGACAGTTACACTGAAGCTTTCTTT. Encoded protein: CASSLDSYTEAFF.

The chain combines TRBV7-9 with TRBJ2-2; possible D gene TRBD1, 6 bases. The CDR3 is 16 residues long. Trimming cost V 5 bases and J 2 bases, with 15 bases left between them. Per germline, CDR1 SEHNR and CDR2 FQNEAQ (reference sequence). The CDR3 reads CASSPSGASNTGELFF. DNA for the CDR3: TGTGCCAGCAGCCCCTCAGGGGCCAGTAACACCGGGGAGCTGTTTTTT.

CDR3 nucleotide sequence: TGTGCCACCAGCAGAGATCGTACAGGGAAAGGCTACACCTTC. Translation: CATSRDRTGKGYTF. The chain carries TRBV15 and TRBJ1-2; possible D gene TRBD1, 6 bases. The CDR3 totals 14 residues. V lost 0 bases, J lost 8 bases, and 13 bases lay in between. From germline, CDR1 is LNHNV and CDR2 YYDKDF (reference sequence).

This rearrangement joins TRBV11-1 to TRBJ2-3; D perhaps matches TRBD2 (6 bases). Germline CDR1 and CDR2: SGHAT and FQDESV (reference sequence). V lost 1 base to trimming and J lost 6 bases, with 17 bases between them. The length of the CDR3 is 16 residues. CDR3 sequence: CASSLEGGLALDTQYF. DNA of the CDR3: TGTGCCAGCAGCTTAGAAGGCGGGCTAGCGCTTGATACGCAGTATTTT.

CDR3 DNA: TGTGCCAGCAGTTTCCGGACGGGGACTAGCGGGAGAAATGAGCAGTTCTTC. Residues: CASSFRTGTSGRNEQFF. The chain joins TRBV6-2 or TRBV6-3 to TRBJ2-1; 14 bases fit TRBD2. This CDR3 is built from 17 residues. Looked up from germline, CDR1 is MNHEY and CDR2 is SVGEGT. The V segment lost 4 bases and the J segment 7 bases; nucleotides outside the gene matches: 9.

V is TRBV4-1 and J is TRBJ1-2; weak D call: TRBD1 (6 bases). CDR1 and CDR2 (germline): MGHRA, YSYEKL. V was clipped by 3 bases and J by 5 bases, with 13 bases between them. The CDR3 is 14 residues long. For the CDR3, the DNA is TGCGCCAGCAGCCAGGGGGCTGTGGGGTATGGCTACACCTTC. It specifies CASSQGAVGYGYTF.

The chain uses TRBV27 and TRBJ2-1; 8 bases map to TRBD2. The V gene end was trimmed by 7 bases and the J gene end by 5 bases; junction bases not matched to a gene: 16. Looked up from germline, CDR1 is MNHEY and CDR2 is SMNVEV (reference sequence). This CDR3 spans 17 amino acids. The CDR3 spells CASTRTSMVPPNNEQFF. CDR3 DNA: TGTGCCAGCACCAGGACTAGCATGGTCCCACCCAACAATGAGCAGTTCTTC.